This T cell receptor (beta chain) was sequenced in a study of shared clonotypes between healthy human individuals. Naive CD8 populations comprised CD45RO-negative cells positively selected for CCR7, excluding terminally differentiated effector memory CD45RA+ cells. Trimming left V 10 bases short and J 10 bases short, with 23 bases between. The CDR3 runs to 15 residues. The germline V gene has CDR1 SNHLY and CDR2 FYNNEI. Clones were read by immunoSEQ multiplex PCR, and TCRdb kept only the in-frame ones, dropping some. The sample contains millions of clones, approximately 94% of which appear only once.

This receptor was taken from a man aged 18 to 30 in good health. Specimen: naive CD8+ T cells sorted from blood. The chain has TRBV2 and TRBJ1-6, with a weak D call TRBD1 (6 bases). CDR3: CAISSGAGTVSPLHF. CDR3 coding DNA: TGTGCCATTTCCTCAGGGGCAGGGACCGTGTCACCCCTCCACTTT.